This T cell receptor beta chain was retrieved from a study of blood T cell repertoires in COVID-19. The table came from immunoSEQ multiplex PCR; TCRdb's copy has only in-frame clones and leaves some out. This table holds around 260,000 clones, around 86% found once. V lost 4 bases to trimming and J lost 1 base, with 8 bases between them. Germline assignment: CDR1 SGHRS and CDR2 YFSETQ. The CDR3 totals 13 residues. This clone was detected only once. The chain combines TRBV5-1 with TRBJ1-1; D might be TRBD1 (5 bases). Sequences were obtained from peripheral blood. The receptor was isolated from a human donor in a cohort sampled during active COVID-19. CDR3 sequence: CASSEQGNTEAFF. CDR3 sequence (DNA): TGCGCCAGCAGCGAGCAGGGGAACACTGAAGCTTTCTTT.